The clone carrying this T cell receptor (beta chain) was observed once. One end of the junction is discordant with germline, which a read error may explain. This sample is part of a study of shared clonotypes between healthy human individuals. CDR3 length equals 18 residues. Germline V gives CDR1 SSHAT, CDR2 FNYEAQ (reference sequence). The assay ran at deep level. Clones were sequenced by immunoSEQ multiplex PCR, and TCRdb holds only the in-frame ones, with some missing. The sample yields some 2,000,000 clones, roughly 95% seen once. Donors, without exception, were Caucasian adults residing in Nashville, Tennessee.

The TCR comes from a man between 18 and 35 years old in good health. The chain recombines TRBV7-7 with TRBJ1-1; D might be TRBD1 (5 bases). What was sequenced was naive CD4+ T cells sorted from blood. Subset of the sample: CD45RA+ positively selected. The CDR3 sequence: CASSLDGVKEGINTEAFF. In DNA form, the CDR3 reads TGTGCTAGCAGCTTAGACGGGGTTAAGGAGGGGATTAACACTGAAGCTTTCTTT.